The rows below give T cell receptor beta chains drawn from one sample of a study of radiation and T cells in renal cell carcinoma. The method was immunoSEQ multiplex PCR; TCRdb's version includes in-frame clones alone and lacks a portion of them. Of tens of thousands of clones listed, about 89% are singletons. The sequenced sample was blood, obtained from a patient whose treatment included radiotherapy and nephrectomy. Every receptor here comes from an older woman with renal cell carcinoma. Each CDR3 is given with its conserved first and last residue. Each record gives: V gene, D gene, clone size, J gene, CDR3 protein, CDR3 DNA. The D gene is left open where the match is weak. Clone size is stated in some rows and not others, as once, few, many or a class when expanded.

V gene: TRBV19; D gene: TRBD2; clone size: .; J gene: TRBJ2-5; CDR3 protein: CASSPLAGGIETQYF; CDR3 DNA: TGTGCCAGTAGTCCCTTAGCGGGGGGAATAGAGACCCAGTACTTC
V gene: TRBV19; D gene: .; clone size: .; J gene: TRBJ1-1; CDR3 protein: CASSIGGGGTEAFF; CDR3 DNA: TGTGCCAGTAGTATAGGAGGGGGAGGCACTGAAGCTTTCTTT
V gene: TRBV11-3; D gene: .; clone size: .; J gene: TRBJ1-2; CDR3 protein: CASSSSQVMPFAGYGYTF; CDR3 DNA: TGTGCCAGCAGCTCCTCACAGGTGATGCCTTTTGCCGGCTATGGCTACACCTTC
V gene: TRBV25-1; D gene: .; clone size: .; J gene: TRBJ1-2; CDR3 protein: CASSEGAGANYGYTF; CDR3 DNA: TGTGCCAGCAGTGAAGGGGCAGGAGCTAACTATGGCTACACCTTC
V gene: TRBV29-1; D gene: .; clone size: few; J gene: TRBJ1-1; CDR3 protein: CSVARQTEAFF; CDR3 DNA: TGCAGCGTTGCTAGACAGACGGAAGCTTTCTTT
V gene: TRBV7-2; D gene: .; clone size: once; J gene: TRBJ2-7; CDR3 protein: CASSLGGVDYEQYF; CDR3 DNA: TGTGCCAGCAGCTTAGGAGGGGTTGACTACGAGCAGTACTTC
V gene: TRBV2; D gene: .; clone size: once; J gene: TRBJ2-5; CDR3 protein: CASSPGQQETQYF; CDR3 DNA: TGTGCCAGCAGCCCGGGGCAGCAAGAGACCCAGTACTTC
V gene: TRBV7-2; D gene: TRBD1; clone size: .; J gene: TRBJ2-2; CDR3 protein: CASSPDGTGRTGELFF; CDR3 DNA: TGTGCCAGCAGCCCCGACGGGACAGGGCGGACCGGGGAGCTGTTTTTT
V gene: TRBV9; D gene: TRBD1; clone size: .; J gene: TRBJ2-5; CDR3 protein: CASSVSTGEETQYF; CDR3 DNA: TGTGCCAGCAGCGTATCGACAGGGGAAGAGACCCAGTACTTC
V gene: TRBV5-4; D gene: .; clone size: once; J gene: TRBJ2-7; CDR3 protein: CASSLGSGRQPYEQYF; CDR3 DNA: TGTGCCAGCAGCTTGGGATCGGGACGGCAGCCCTACGAGCAGTACTTC
V gene: TRBV28; D gene: .; clone size: .; J gene: TRBJ1-1; CDR3 protein: CASRTGGTEAFF; CDR3 DNA: TGTGCCAGCAGGACGGGGGGGACTGAAGCTTTCTTT
V gene: TRBV25-1; D gene: TRBD2; clone size: once; J gene: TRBJ2-5; CDR3 protein: CASTGGARETQYF; CDR3 DNA: TGTGCCAGCACCGGGGGGGCCCGGGAGACCCAGTACTTC
V gene: TRBV15; D gene: .; clone size: .; J gene: TRBJ2-1; CDR3 protein: CATSLSSYNEQFF; CDR3 DNA: TGTGCCACCAGCCTAAGCTCCTACAATGAGCAGTTCTTC
V gene: TRBV28; D gene: .; clone size: once; J gene: TRBJ2-7; CDR3 protein: CASSFSESSLLYEQYF; CDR3 DNA: TGTGCCAGCAGTTTTTCCGAGTCGTCGCTCCTCTACGAGCAGTACTTC
V gene: TRBV10-2; D gene: .; clone size: .; J gene: TRBJ2-3; CDR3 protein: CASSEKHTQYF; CDR3 DNA: TGCGCCAGCAGTGAGAAGCATACGCAGTATTTT
V gene: TRBV7-9; D gene: .; clone size: .; J gene: TRBJ1-4; CDR3 protein: CASSLGQSSEKLFF; CDR3 DNA: TGTGCCAGCAGCTTAGGACAGAGCTCTGAAAAACTGTTTTTT
V gene: TRBV28; D gene: .; clone size: .; J gene: TRBJ2-4; CDR3 protein: CASSFWGRENIQYF; CDR3 DNA: TGTGCCAGCAGTTTTTGGGGTAGGGAGAACATTCAGTACTTC
V gene: TRBV28; D gene: .; clone size: .; J gene: TRBJ2-7; CDR3 protein: CASSLDNPYEQYF; CDR3 DNA: TGTGCCAGCAGCCTGGACAATCCCTACGAGCAGTACTTC
V gene: TRBV5-1; D gene: TRBD1; clone size: .; J gene: TRBJ1-2; CDR3 protein: CASSSGQGRNYGYTF; CDR3 DNA: TGCGCCAGCAGCTCCGGACAGGGTAGGAACTATGGCTACACCTTC
V gene: TRBV27; D gene: TRBD2; clone size: once; J gene: TRBJ2-2; CDR3 protein: CASSSSGGLPGELFF; CDR3 DNA: TGTGCCAGCAGTTCTAGCGGGGGGCTGCCCGGGGAGCTGTTTTTT
V gene: TRBV6-5; D gene: .; clone size: .; J gene: TRBJ2-7; CDR3 protein: CASSPGVTYEQYF; CDR3 DNA: TGTGCCAGCAGCCCAGGGGTCACCTACGAGCAGTACTTC
V gene: TRBV28; D gene: TRBD1; clone size: .; J gene: TRBJ2-3; CDR3 protein: CASSKTGDTDTQYF; CDR3 DNA: TGTGCCAGCAGTAAGACAGGGGACACAGATACGCAGTATTTT
V gene: TRBV5-1; D gene: TRBD2; clone size: .; J gene: TRBJ2-7; CDR3 protein: CASSLVAGGTYEQYF; CDR3 DNA: TGCGCCAGCAGCTTGGTTGCGGGGGGGACCTACGAGCAGTACTTC
V gene: TRBV7-9; D gene: .; clone size: .; J gene: TRBJ1-4; CDR3 protein: CASSRPASWGTNEKLFF; CDR3 DNA: TGTGCCAGCAGCAGGCCCGCTTCTTGGGGAACCAATGAAAAACTGTTTTTT
V gene: TRBV11-3; D gene: .; clone size: .; J gene: TRBJ1-1; CDR3 protein: CASSLEFGVKAFF; CDR3 DNA: TGTGCCAGCAGCTTAGAATTCGGAGTGAAAGCTTTCTTT